This entry concerns a single TCR beta chain. This clone was counted a few times. This receptor's antigen is unknown. Within one base of it there is no much larger clone, and no base qualities were kept. Additional DNA sequences in this sample encode the identical CDR3. The germline V gene supplies CDR1 MDHEN and CDR2 SYDVKM. V loses 2 bases of germline sequence and J loses 5 bases, and the interval between the two ends is 6 bases. The CDR3 has 12 amino acids, counting the end cysteine and phenylalanine. The retained sequence is limited to the CDR3, 36 bases, with the frame set at the first base. Library creation used the immunoSEQ multiplex PCR assay. RNA was extracted from all samples and reverse transcribed into cDNA as template for TCR sequencing. SuperScript III was used for first-strand cDNA synthesis, primed with a 2:1 mix of oligo-dT and random hexamers. A synthetic immune receptor repertoire was used to measure amplification bias, and any remaining bias was corrected computationally. In the authors' own workflow: Raw reads were preprocessed to remove errors, and CDR3 was defined by IMGT conventions from the conserved cysteine to phenylalanine. Clonality was calculated as 1 minus Shannon entropy normalized by log2 of the number of productive unique TCRs. Whether scalp clones were CD4 or CD8 was inferred by matching scalp TCRbeta sequences against CD4 and CD8 repertoires sorted from blood. TCRdb provides this immuneACCESS table in a form limited to in-frame rearrangements. Some clones are lacking; in checked studies, under half of them reflect an unresolved V gene, and why the rest are absent is not known. V, J and clone size reflect that table, while D and trimming were determined from the DNA. The sample data list 130,000 to 150,000 clones, and 47% of these were observed just once. The ten biggest clones cover approximately 7% of the sample.

This sample stems from a study of CD8+ T cells in alopecia areata (dated by TCRdb to the late 2010s). Study-level background: The treated patients, all with moderate-to-severe alopecia areata, were enrolled in an open-label pilot trial of oral tofacitinib given at 5 to 10 mg twice daily. Patients stayed on tofacitinib for 6 to 18 months and then had 6 months of follow-up off drug so that delayed response and recurrence could be assessed. High-throughput TCRbeta sequencing was used to examine T cell clonal expansion in alopecia areata in both the C3H/HeJ mouse model and human patients. Scalp tissue and sorted CD4+ and CD8+ peripheral blood T cells from patchy and totalis/universalis alopecia areata patients and from healthy controls were covered by human TCRbeta sequencing. Biopsies were taken from tofacitinib-treated patients at baseline and at 4 and 24 weeks of treatment, and a later scalp biopsy was taken in several of the tofacitinib-treated patients. Scalp clonality was compared across normal scalp (n=4), patchy alopecia areata scalp (n=8), and alopecia totalis/universalis scalp (n=8). The RNA source kit depended on sample type: the PAXgene miRNA kit for fixed scalp, the miRNeasy kit for PBMCs, and the RNeasy kit for mouse skin. TCRbeta CDR3 regions were amplified by immunoSEQ multiplex PCR using 35 Vbeta forward and 13 Jbeta reverse primers. What the authors observed across the whole study: TCR sequences shared between patients were less clear than in mice, possibly partly because of HLA diversity in the patient population. Compared with normal scalp, lesional scalp, particularly in alopecia totalis/universalis, had higher clonality and more expanded CD8+ clones, which suggests antigenic drive. Resident alphabeta T cells in normal human skin are also sequenced, complicating scalp TCR repertoire analysis, unlike mouse skin dominated by gammadelta T cells.

From alopecia areata patients, peripheral blood was collected along with lesional scalp punch biopsies. PBMCs were isolated by density centrifugation and stained for CD3, CD4 and CD8, after which CD4+ and CD8+ T cells were sorted on a FACSAria. Specimen: CD4+ T cells sorted from blood. The V and J genes are TRBV28 and TRBJ1-2; TRBD1 is a weak D gene call, 5 bases matching. This clonotype originated in a human donor with alopecia areata. The CDR3 protein is CASSLRGYGYTF. The nucleotides read TGTGCCAGCAGTTTAAGGGGTTATGGCTACACCTTC.